What follows are 13 T cell receptor beta chains derived from one specimen sequenced in a study of identical twins (TCRdb year 2016). The library was produced with 5' RACE. Sequencing was carried out with an Illumina HiSeq 2000. TCRdb reran the public reads through fastp at Q25 and MiXCR, keeping productive beta chains. Each CDR3 protein appears once, grouped with its most common genes and DNA. The sample yields roughly 540,000 distinct CDR3 sequences; under 25% were counted once. Clones ranked in the top ten supply 0.8% to 1% of the sample. The same sample was also studied in work on T cells expressing NK-cell markers.

The sequenced material came from CD4+ T cells sorted from blood. The receptors were gathered from a young woman in good health.

The rearrangement uses TRBV29-1 and TRBJ2-7; 7 nucleotides match TRBD2. Germline loops: CDR1 SQVTM, CDR2 ANQGSEA. There are 13 residues in the CDR3. The ends lost 6 bases at V and 6 bases at J; junction bases unmatched: 11. The CDR3 DNA reads TGCAGCGTCCTCGGTCGCGGGAGCAGCGAGCAGTACTTC. Translating it yields CSVLGRGSSEQYF.

V usage is TRBV7-2 and J usage is TRBJ2-3; no clear D. V gave up 2 bases and J gave up 4 bases, with 7 bases separating them. Germline V gives CDR1 SGHTA, CDR2 FQGNSA. This CDR3 contains 13 residues. CDR3 nucleotides: TGTGCCAGCAGCTTACGCCCCCCAGATACGCAGTATTTT. The encoded protein is CASSLRPPDTQYF.

The rearrangement uses TRBV12-5 and TRBJ2-2; no definite D call. Germline CDR1 is LGHNT and CDR2 is FRNRAP. The CDR3 spans 12 residues. V lost 5 bases and J 7 bases, leaving 8 bases between the germline ends. In nucleotides, the CDR3 is TGTGCTAGTGGTCCCCGGGTCGGGGAGCTGTTTTTT. It encodes CASGPRVGELFF. The full variable domain, with the rest looked up from reference TRBV12-5 and TRBJ2-2, is DARVTQTPRHKVTEMGQEVTMRCQPILGHNTVFWYRQTMMQGLELLAYFRNRAPLDDSGMPKDRFSAEMPDATLATLKIQPSEPRDSAVYFCASGPRVGELFFGEGSRLTVL.

V and J are TRBV11-2 and TRBJ2-5; D is perhaps TRBD1 (6 bases). V lost 2 bases, J lost 5 bases, and 21 bases lay in between. CDR1 is SGHAT, CDR2 FQNNGV, per germline. The CDR3 contains 17 residues. CDR3 DNA: TGTGCCAGCAGCTTAAATCTAGGGACACGGTACCGGGAGACCCAGTACTTC. This gives the protein CASSLNLGTRYRETQYF.

This clonotype was seen only a few times. This chain connects TRBV20-1 to TRBJ2-7; possible D gene TRBD1, 5 bases. This CDR3 has 13 residues. Trimming stripped 6 bases from V and 0 bases from J, with 12 bases between. The germline V gene encodes CDR1 DFQATT and CDR2 SNEGSKA (reference sequence). The CDR3 loop is CSAVTDSSYEQYF. CDR3 in DNA: TGCAGTGCGGTGACAGACAGCTCCTACGAGCAGTACTTC.

This chain connects TRBV10-3 to TRBJ2-7; 8 positions match TRBD2. This CDR3 region has 13 residues. With 11 bases clipped from V and 3 bases from J, the junction kept 9 bases outside the gene matches. The germline CDR1 and CDR2 sequences are ENHRY and SYGVKD. The CDR3 DNA sequence: TGTGCCTCCAAAGCGGGAGAGAACTACGAGCAGTACTTC. This codes for CASKAGENYEQYF.

In this sample, this clonotype turned up a few times. One end of the junction fails to match germline, which may point to a read error. This rearrangement joins TRBV5-1 to TRBJ2-1; D not resolved. Germline assignment: CDR1 SGHRS and CDR2 YFSETQ. This CDR3 spans 14 amino acids. CDR3 amino acids: CASSLSESYDEQFF. As DNA, the CDR3 is TGCGCCAGCAGCTTATCCGAGTCCTACGATGAGCAGTTCTTC.

In this sample, this clonotype turned up a few times. The chain combines TRBV29-1 with TRBJ2-3; 7 bases are a match to TRBD2. This CDR3 has 11 amino acids. Germline loops: CDR1 SQVTM, CDR2 ANQGSEA. Trimming cost V 6 bases and J 4 bases; bases outside gene matches: 1. The CDR3 protein is CSVGLADTQYF. DNA for the CDR3: TGCAGCGTCGGACTAGCAGATACGCAGTATTTT.

J is TRBJ1-5 and V is TRBV6-5; D not certain. This CDR3 comprises 15 residues. Between the trimmed V and J ends, which lost 4 bases and 3 bases, there was a span of 13 bases. Germline values: CDR1 MNHEY, CDR2 SVGAGI. The CDR3 coding sequence is TGTGCCAGCAGTTTCACCCCAGGCTCCAATCAGCCCCAGCATTTT. Translating gives CASSFTPGSNQPQHF.

In this sample, this clonotype turned up many times. The chain carries TRBV12-3 or TRBV12-4 and TRBJ2-7; D possibly uses TRBD1 or TRBD2 (5 bases each). Trimming took 7 bases from V and 0 from J, leaving 16 bases between them. The CDR3 contains 15 residues. CDR3 nucleotide sequence: TGTGCCAGCACCGAGGATGGGGGAAACTCCTACGAGCAGTACTTC. Amino acid sequence: CASTEDGGNSYEQYF.

This clonotype was seen repeatedly, ten times or more. This chain connects TRBV4-3 to TRBJ2-7; D not resolved. Germline-derived CDR1 and CDR2 are LGHNA and YSLEER. Trimming took off 0 bases at V and 2 bases at J, with 11 bases between the two ends. CDR3 length: 15 residues. The CDR3 loop is CASSQDLGRTYEQYF. CDR3 nucleotide sequence: TGCGCCAGCAGCCAAGATTTGGGCAGAACCTACGAGCAGTACTTC.

This clonotype was seen many times. The chain has TRBV12-3 or TRBV12-4 and TRBJ1-5, with 8 bases that match TRBD1. This CDR3 is built from 13 residues. Losses at the gene ends were 6 bases for V and 7 bases for J; bases not matched to a gene: 5. Written as DNA, the CDR3 is TGTGCCAGCAGACCAGGACAGGGCCAGCCCCAGCATTTT. Its translation is CASRPGQGQPQHF.

The gene calls are TRBV20-1 and TRBJ2-1, with D possibly being TRBD1 (6 bases). The CDR3 sequence is 13 residues long. Germline V lookup: CDR1 DFQATT, CDR2 SNEGSKA (reference sequence). V dropped 6 bases and J dropped 11 bases, with 20 bases sitting between them. The CDR3 region has the DNA TGCAGTGCAACCGAGCTATCTGGGGGCAAGCAGTTCTTC. Protein: CSATELSGGKQFF.